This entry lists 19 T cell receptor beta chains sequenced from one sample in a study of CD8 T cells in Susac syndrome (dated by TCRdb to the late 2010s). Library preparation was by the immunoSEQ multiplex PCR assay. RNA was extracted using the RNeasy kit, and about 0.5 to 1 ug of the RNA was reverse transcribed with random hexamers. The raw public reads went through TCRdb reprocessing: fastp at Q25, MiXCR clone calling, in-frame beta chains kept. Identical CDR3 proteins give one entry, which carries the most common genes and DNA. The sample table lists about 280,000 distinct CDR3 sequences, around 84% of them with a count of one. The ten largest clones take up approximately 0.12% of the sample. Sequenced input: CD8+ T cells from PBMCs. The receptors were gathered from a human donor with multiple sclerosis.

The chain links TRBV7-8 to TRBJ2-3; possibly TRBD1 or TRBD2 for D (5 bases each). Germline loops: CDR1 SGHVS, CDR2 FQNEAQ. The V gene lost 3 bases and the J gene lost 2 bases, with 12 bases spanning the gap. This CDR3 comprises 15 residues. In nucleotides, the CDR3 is TGTGCCAGCAGCTTTAGGGACCCTGACACAGATACGCAGTATTTT. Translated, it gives CASSFRDPDTDTQYF. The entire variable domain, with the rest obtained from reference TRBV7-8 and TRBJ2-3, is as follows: GAGVSQSPRYKVAKRGQDVALRCDPISGHVSLFWYQQALGQGPEFLTYFQNEAQLDKSGLPSDRFFAERPEGSVSTLKIQRTQQEDSAVYLCASSFRDPDTDTQYFGPGTRLTVL.

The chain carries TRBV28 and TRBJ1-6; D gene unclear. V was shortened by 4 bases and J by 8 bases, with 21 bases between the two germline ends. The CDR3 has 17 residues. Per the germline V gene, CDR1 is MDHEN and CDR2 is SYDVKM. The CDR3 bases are TGTGCCAGCAGTTCTTACCGGGTCACTCTGATGGATTCACCCCTCCACTTT. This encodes CASSSYRVTLMDSPLHF.

CDR3 nucleotide sequence: TGCGCCAGCAGCCAAGATCGGTCTAGCGGGAACCCAGATACGCAGTATTTT. Its protein product is CASSQDRSSGNPDTQYF. The V gene is TRBV4-1, the J gene TRBJ2-3; 9 nucleotides match TRBD2. The CDR3 has 17 residues. V dropped 0 bases and J dropped 4; count of bases not matched to a gene: 8. Germline lookup yields CDR1 MGHRA and CDR2 YSYEKL.

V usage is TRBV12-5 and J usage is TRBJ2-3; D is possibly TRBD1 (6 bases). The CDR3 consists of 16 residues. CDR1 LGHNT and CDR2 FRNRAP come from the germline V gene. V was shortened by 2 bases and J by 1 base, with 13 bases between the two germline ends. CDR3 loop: CASGLTQTGRTDTQYF. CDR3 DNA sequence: TGTGCTAGTGGTTTGACCCAGACAGGACGCACAGATACGCAGTATTTT.

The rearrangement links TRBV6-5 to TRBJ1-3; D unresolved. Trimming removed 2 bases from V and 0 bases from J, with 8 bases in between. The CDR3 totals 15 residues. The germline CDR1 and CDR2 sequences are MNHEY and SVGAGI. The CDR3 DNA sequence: TGTGCCAGCAGTTACAGGGCCAGCTCTGGAAACACCATATATTTT. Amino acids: CASSYRASSGNTIYF.

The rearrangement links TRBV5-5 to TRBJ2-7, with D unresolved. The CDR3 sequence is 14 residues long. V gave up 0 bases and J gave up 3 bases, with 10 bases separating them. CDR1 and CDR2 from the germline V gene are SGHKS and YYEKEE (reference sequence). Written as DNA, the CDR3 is TGTGCCAGCAGCTTGGGCGTCGTAAGCTACGAGCAGTACTTC. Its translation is CASSLGVVSYEQYF.

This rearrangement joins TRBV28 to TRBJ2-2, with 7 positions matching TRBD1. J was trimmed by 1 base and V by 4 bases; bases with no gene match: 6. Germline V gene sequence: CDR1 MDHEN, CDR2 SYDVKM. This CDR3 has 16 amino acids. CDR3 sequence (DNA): TGTGCCAGCAGTTATCGCAACAGGGGGAACACCGGGGAGCTGTTTTTT. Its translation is CASSYRNRGNTGELFF.

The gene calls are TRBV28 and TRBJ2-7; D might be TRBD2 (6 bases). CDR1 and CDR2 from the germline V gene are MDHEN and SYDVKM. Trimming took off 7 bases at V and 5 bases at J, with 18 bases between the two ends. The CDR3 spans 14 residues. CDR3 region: CASMVWGGMDEQYF. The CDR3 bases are TGTGCCAGCATGGTGTGGGGCGGGATGGACGAGCAGTACTTC.

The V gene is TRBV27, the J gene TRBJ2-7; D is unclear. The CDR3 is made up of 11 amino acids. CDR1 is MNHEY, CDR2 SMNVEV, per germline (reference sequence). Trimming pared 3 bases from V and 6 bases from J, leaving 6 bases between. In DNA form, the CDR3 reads TGTGCCAGCAGTTTGAAAGGCGAGCAGTACTTC. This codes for CASSLKGEQYF.

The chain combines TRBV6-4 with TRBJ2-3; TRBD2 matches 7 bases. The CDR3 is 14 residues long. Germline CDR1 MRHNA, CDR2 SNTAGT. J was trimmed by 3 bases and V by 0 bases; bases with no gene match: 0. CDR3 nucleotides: TGTGCCAGCAGTGACTCGCGGGAGACAGATACGCAGTATTTT. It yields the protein CASSDSRETDTQYF.

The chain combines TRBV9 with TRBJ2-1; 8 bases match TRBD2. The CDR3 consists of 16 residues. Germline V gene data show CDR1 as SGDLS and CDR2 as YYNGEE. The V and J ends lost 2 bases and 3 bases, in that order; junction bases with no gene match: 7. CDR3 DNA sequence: TGTGCCAGCAGCGTTGATAGCGGGAACCTCTACAATGAGCAGTTCTTC. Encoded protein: CASSVDSGNLYNEQFF.

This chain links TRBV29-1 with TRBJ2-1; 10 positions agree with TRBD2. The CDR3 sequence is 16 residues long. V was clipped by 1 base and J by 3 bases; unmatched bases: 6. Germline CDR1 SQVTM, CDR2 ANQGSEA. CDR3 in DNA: TGCAGCGTTGAAGGTCTAGCGGGAGAGGGCTACAATGAGCAGTTCTTC. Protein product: CSVEGLAGEGYNEQFF.

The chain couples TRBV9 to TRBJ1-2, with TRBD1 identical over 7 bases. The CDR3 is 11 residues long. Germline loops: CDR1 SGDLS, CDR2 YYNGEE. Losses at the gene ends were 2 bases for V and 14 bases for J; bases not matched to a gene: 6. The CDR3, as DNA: TGTGCCAGCAGCGTTCCAGGGGGTCTTACCTTC. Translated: CASSVPGGLTF.

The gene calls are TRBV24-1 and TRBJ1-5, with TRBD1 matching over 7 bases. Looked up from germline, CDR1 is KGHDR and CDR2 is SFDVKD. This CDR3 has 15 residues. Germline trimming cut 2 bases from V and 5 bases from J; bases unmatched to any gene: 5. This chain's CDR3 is CATSDSAGGDQPQHF. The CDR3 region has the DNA TGTGCCACCAGTGATTCAGCAGGGGGTGATCAGCCCCAGCATTTT.

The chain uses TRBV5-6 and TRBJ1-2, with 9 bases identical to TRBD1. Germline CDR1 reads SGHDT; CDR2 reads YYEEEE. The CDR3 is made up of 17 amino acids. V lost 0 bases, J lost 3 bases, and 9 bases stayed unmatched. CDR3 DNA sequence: TGTGCCAGCAGCTTGGATTCTCGGACAGGGGTCTACTATGGCTACACCTTC. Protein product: CASSLDSRTGVYYGYTF.

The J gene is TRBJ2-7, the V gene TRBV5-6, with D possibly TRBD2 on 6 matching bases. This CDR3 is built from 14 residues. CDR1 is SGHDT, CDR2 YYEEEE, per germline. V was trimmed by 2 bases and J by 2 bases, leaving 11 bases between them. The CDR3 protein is CASSFFGSPYEQYF. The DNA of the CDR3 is TGTGCCAGCAGCTTCTTCGGGAGTCCCTACGAGCAGTACTTC.

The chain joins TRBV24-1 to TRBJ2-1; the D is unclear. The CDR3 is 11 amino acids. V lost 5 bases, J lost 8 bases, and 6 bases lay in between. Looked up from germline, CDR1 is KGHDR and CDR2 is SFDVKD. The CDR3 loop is CATSVGHEQFF. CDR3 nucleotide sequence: TGTGCCACCAGTGTAGGTCATGAGCAGTTCTTC.

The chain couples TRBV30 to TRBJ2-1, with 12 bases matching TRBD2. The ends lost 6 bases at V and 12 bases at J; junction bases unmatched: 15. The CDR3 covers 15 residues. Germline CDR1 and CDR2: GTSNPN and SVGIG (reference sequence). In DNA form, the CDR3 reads TGTGCCTGTTTACCGGGACTAGCGGGCCTTGGGGTGCAGTTCTTC. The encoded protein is CACLPGLAGLGVQFF.

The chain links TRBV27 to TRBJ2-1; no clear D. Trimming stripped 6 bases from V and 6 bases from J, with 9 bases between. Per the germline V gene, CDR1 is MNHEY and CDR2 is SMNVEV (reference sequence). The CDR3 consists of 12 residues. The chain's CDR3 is CASSTAPNEQFF. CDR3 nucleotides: TGTGCCAGCAGCACAGCACCCAATGAGCAGTTCTTC.